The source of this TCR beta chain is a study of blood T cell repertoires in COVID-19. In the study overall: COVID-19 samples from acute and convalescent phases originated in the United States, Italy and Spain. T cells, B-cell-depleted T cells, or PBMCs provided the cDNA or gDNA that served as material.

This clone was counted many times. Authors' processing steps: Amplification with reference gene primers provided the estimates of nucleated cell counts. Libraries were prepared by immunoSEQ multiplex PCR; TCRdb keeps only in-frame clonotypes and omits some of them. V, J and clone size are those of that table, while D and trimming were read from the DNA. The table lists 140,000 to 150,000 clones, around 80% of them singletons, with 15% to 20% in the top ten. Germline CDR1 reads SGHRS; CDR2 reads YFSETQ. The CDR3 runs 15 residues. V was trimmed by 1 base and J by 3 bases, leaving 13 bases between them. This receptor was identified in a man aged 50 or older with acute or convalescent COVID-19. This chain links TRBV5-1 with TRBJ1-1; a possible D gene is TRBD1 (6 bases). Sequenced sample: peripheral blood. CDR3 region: CASSLSGGADTEAFF. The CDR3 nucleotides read TGCGCCAGCAGCTTGAGTGGGGGCGCAGACACTGAAGCTTTCTTT.